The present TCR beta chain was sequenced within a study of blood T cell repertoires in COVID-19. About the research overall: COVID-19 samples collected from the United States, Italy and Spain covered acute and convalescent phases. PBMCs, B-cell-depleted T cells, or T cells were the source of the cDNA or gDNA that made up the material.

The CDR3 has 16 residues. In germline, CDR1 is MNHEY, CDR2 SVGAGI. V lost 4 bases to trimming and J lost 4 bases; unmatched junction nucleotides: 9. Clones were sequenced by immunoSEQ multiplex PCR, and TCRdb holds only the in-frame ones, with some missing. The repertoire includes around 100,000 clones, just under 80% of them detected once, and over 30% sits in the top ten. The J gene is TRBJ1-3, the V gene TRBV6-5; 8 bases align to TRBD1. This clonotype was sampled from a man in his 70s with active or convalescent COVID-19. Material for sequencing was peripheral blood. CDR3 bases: TGTGCCAGCAGTTCTAACCCAGGGGGCTGGGGAAACACCATATATTTT. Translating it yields CASSSNPGGWGNTIYF.